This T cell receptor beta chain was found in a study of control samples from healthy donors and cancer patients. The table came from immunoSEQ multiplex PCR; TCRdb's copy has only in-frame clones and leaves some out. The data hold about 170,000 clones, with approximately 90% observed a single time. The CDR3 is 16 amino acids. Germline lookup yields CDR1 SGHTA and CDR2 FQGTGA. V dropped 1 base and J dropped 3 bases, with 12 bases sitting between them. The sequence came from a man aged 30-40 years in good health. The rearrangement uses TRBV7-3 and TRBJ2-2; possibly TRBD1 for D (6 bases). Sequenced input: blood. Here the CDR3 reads CASSLNGTPYTGELFF. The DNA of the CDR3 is TGTGCCAGCAGCTTAAATGGGACACCCTACACCGGGGAGCTGTTTTTT.